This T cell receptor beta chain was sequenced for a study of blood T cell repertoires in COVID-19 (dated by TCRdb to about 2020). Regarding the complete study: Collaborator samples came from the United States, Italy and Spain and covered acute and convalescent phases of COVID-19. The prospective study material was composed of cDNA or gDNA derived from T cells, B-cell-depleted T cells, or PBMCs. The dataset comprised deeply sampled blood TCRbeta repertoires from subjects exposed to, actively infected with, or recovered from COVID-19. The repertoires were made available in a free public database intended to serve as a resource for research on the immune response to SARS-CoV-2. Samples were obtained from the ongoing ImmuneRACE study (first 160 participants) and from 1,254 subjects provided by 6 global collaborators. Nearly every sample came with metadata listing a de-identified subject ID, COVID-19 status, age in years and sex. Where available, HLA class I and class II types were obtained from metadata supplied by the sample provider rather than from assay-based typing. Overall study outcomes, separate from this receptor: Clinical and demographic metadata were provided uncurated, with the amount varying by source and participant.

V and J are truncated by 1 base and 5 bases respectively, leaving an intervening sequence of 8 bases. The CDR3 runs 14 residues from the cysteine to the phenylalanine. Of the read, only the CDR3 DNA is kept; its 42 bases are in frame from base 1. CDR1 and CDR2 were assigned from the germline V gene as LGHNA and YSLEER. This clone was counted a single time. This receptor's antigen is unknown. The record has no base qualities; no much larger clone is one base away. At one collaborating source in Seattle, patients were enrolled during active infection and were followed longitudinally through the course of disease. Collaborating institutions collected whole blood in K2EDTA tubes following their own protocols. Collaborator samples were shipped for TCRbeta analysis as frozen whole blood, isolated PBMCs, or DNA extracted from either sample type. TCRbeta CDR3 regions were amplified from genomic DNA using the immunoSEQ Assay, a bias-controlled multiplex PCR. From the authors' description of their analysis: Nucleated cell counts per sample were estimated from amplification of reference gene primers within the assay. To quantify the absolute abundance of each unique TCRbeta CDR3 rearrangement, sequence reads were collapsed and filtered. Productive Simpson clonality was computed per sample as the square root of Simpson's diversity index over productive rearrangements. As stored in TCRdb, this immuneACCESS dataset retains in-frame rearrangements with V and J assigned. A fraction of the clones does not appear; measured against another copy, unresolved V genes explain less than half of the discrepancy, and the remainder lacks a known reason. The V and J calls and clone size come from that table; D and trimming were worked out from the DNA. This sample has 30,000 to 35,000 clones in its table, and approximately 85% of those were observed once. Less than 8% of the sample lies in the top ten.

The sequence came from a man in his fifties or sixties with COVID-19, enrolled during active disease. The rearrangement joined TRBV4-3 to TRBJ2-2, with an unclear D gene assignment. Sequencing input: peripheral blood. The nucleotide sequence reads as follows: TGCGCCAGCAGCCAAGGTCCCCATACCGGGGAGCTGTTTTTT. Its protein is CASSQGPHTGELFF.